These 14 T cell receptor delta chains originate from one sample sequenced in a study of γδ T cells in repeated Plasmodium falciparum infection. Gammadelta T cells were flow-sorted from PBMC into Vgamma9/Vdelta2+ and Vdelta2-negative populations for bulk analysis. TCRdb re-analyzed the multiplex PCR reads via CATT. Seen here are around 49,000 delta-chain clones, 1.5% to 2% observed once, and the top ten hold roughly 24%. The sequenced sample was gamma-delta T cells from blood. The receptors were sampled from a pool of human donors (malaria-infected and uninfected, not separated).

This clone was seen a handful of times. The TCRdb record carries a much larger clone's protein, which differs from this DNA's translation at residue 7; a read error is the likely cause, and the protein listed here is the DNA translation. CDR3 nucleotide sequence: TGTGCCTTTAGGACGGGCGGGGGGAATAAACTCATCTTT. Amino acids: CAFRTGGGNKLIF. The V and J genes are TRDV3 and TRDJ1, with D possibly TRDD3 on 6 matching bases. TCRdb leaves out the J gene; it was filled in here by matching the DNA to germline. The CDR3 totals 13 residues. The V gene's germline CDR1 is TVYSNPD and CDR2 GDNSRS (reference sequence). Trimming took off 0 bases at V and 6 bases at J, with 14 bases between the two ends.

This clone has more than one count but fewer than ten. TCRdb attributes to this sequence the protein of a much larger clone, which differs from the DNA translation at residue 16; a read error is likely, and the protein displayed is translated from the DNA. This rearrangement joins TRDV1 to TRDJ3; 13 nucleotides match TRDD3. This CDR3 comprises 22 residues. Germline-derived CDR1 and CDR2 are TSWWSYY and QGS. CDR3 DNA: TGTGCTCTTGGGGAAACACGGCCCTACTGGGGGATACGCGGGTGGGGCACCCGACAGATGTTTTTC. This gives the protein CALGETRPYWGIRGWGTRQMFF.

This clone appeared a few times. The protein given by TCRdb reflects a much larger clone and differs at residue 9 from this DNA's translation, likely from a read error; the protein shown is the DNA's translation. The chain combines TRDV1 with TRDJ2; 11 bases are a match to TRDD3. TCRdb carries no J gene annotation; the J gene was assigned here by matching the DNA with germline. With V trimmed by 5 bases and J by 6 bases, 20 bases remained unmatched. Germline V gene lookup returns CDR1 TSWWSYY and CDR2 QGS. This CDR3 comprises 20 residues. The CDR3 DNA is TGTGCTCTTGGGCCTCCGCGATTATCCTCCTGGGGGATACAGCCAGCACAACTCTTCTTT. Translation: CALGPPRLSSWGIQPAQLFF.

This clone was seen more than once but under ten times. The TCRdb record carries a much larger clone's protein, which differs from this DNA's translation at residue 23; a read error is the likely cause, and the protein listed here is the DNA translation. CDR3 region: CALGAPAFLLSLPLGGLWDTDKPIF. CDR3 sequence (DNA): TGTGCTCTTGGGGCCCCCGCCTTCCTACTATCCCTCCCACTGGGGGGCCTGTGGGACACCGATAAACCCATCTTT. The V gene call is TRDV1, and the J gene call is absent; TRDD3, as called in the table, went unchecked against the DNA. CDR1 is TSWWSYY and CDR2 is QGS in the germline V gene. The length of the CDR3 is 25 residues.

This clone came up a few times. A far larger clone is one nucleotide away, so this likely arose from a read error. This sequence joins TRDV3 and TRDJ1; TRDD3 agrees at 9 bases. Because TCRdb records no J gene, it was assigned here through a match of the DNA to germline. The CDR3 is made up of 22 amino acids. The germline gives CDR1 TVYSNPD, CDR2 GDNSRS (reference sequence). CDR3 sequence (DNA): TGCGCCTTTAGATTCCCGTACTGGGGGACCCGCGCCAGGTCACAATACACCGATAAACTCATCTTT. It is translated as CAFRFPYWGTRARSQYTDKLIF.

This clone has a handful of counts. The protein held in TCRdb is that of a much larger clone and does not match this DNA's translation at residue 14, likely because of a read error; the protein shown is translated from the DNA. The chain combines TRDV1 with TRDJ1, with D tentatively TRDD3 (5 bases). No J gene was available from TCRdb, and it was assigned here by a germline match of the DNA. Germline V gene sequence: CDR1 TSWWSYY, CDR2 QGS. This CDR3 has 24 amino acids. V lost 0 bases, J lost 0 bases, and 35 bases lay in between. The CDR3 here is CALGELLIRGPFVPTYLYTDKLIF. In DNA form, the CDR3 reads TGTGCTCTTGGGGAACTTCTCATACGGGGACCTTTCGTCCCCACCTATTTATACACCGATAAACTCATCTTT.

About this clone: A far larger clone is a single base away, which makes a read error likely. At the DNA level, this CDR3 is encoded by other sequences in the same sample as well. V gene TRDV1 was called; the J gene was not; TRDD3 is the table's D call and was not checked against the DNA. Germline values: CDR1 TSWWSYY, CDR2 QGS. The CDR3 runs 20 residues. CDR3 bases: TGTGCTCTTGGGCCTCCCACACTTCGGGGGATACGCGTCCGGGCCGATAAGCTCATCTTT. As protein: CALGPPTLRGIRVRADKLIF.

In its sample, this clone was seen many times. The J gene is TRDJ1, the V gene TRDV1, with TRDD3 identical over 7 bases. In germline, CDR1 is TSWWSYY, CDR2 QGS. The length of the CDR3 is 21 residues. With 0 bases clipped from V and 8 bases from J, the junction kept 27 bases outside the gene matches. Here the CDR3 DNA reads TGTGCTCTTGGGGAACTAGGCTTCTCACCTTTTACTGGGGACAGATTGGGGAAACTCATCTTT. Translation gives CALGELGFSPFTGDRLGKLIF.

This clone occurred a few times. A read error is the likely source, as a far larger clone sits one nucleotide away. At the DNA level, this CDR3 is encoded by other sequences in the same sample as well. The rearrangement uses TRDV2 and TRDJ1; 9 bases fit TRDD3. No J gene was available from TCRdb, and it was assigned here by a germline match of the DNA. There are 20 residues in the CDR3. J lost 2 bases, V lost 0 bases, and 18 bases had no gene match. In germline, CDR1 is GEAIGNYY, CDR2 EKD. CDR3 nucleotides: TGTGCCTGTGACACCGAGGAAGTGCGGGGATACGAGGGGGTTACCGATAAACTCATCTTT. Its translation is CACDTEEVRGYEGVTDKLIF.

This clone has ten or more counts. This sequence is one base from a far larger clone and is likely a read error. The same CDR3 also results from other DNA sequences found in this sample. This sequence joins TRDV3 and TRDJ1, with 7 bases fitting TRDD3. TCRdb records no J gene; here it was assigned by comparing the DNA to germline. The ends lost 1 base at V and 1 base at J; junction bases unmatched: 18. The CDR3 sequence is 18 residues long. Germline loops: CDR1 TVYSNPD, CDR2 GDNSRS (reference sequence). The CDR3: CAFKFPTRLGAPTDKLIF. DNA for the CDR3: TGTGCCTTTAAGTTTCCAACTAGGCTGGGGGCTCCCACCGATAAACTCATCTTT.

In this sample, this clone turned up a few times. The TCRdb protein comes from a much larger clone and disagrees with this DNA's translation at residue 14, likely due to a read error; the protein given here is derived from the DNA. The CDR3 protein is CALGDRRMPRYWGMPYTDKLIF. The CDR3 DNA reads as TGTGCTCTTGGGGACAGGCGGATGCCTCGGTACTGGGGGATGCCGTACACCGATAAACTCATCTTT. The chain carries TRDV1 and TRDJ1; 10 nucleotides align to TRDD3. V lost 3 bases to trimming and J lost 0 bases; unmatched junction nucleotides: 22. Germline lookup yields CDR1 TSWWSYY and CDR2 QGS. The CDR3 extends over 22 amino acids.

A remark on this clone: This DNA's translation and the protein TCRdb lists, from a much larger clone, do not match at residue 8, likely due to a read error; the protein shown is translated from the DNA. The CDR3 DNA follows: TGTGCTGTGGAGGTACTGGGGATGCCATTACGCTCCTGGGACACCCGACAGATGTTTTTC. Its translation: CAVEVLGMPLRSWDTRQMFF. The chain uses TRAV36/DV7 and TRDJ3; 7 bases are shared with TRDD3. The J gene, not given by TCRdb, was assigned here from a germline match of the nucleotide sequence. This CDR3 has 20 residues. V shed 0 bases, J shed 0 bases, and the junction held 12 bases outside the gene matches. Germline CDR1 reads VTNFRS; CDR2 reads LTSSGIE (reference sequence). The variable domain in full, with the rest retrieved from reference TRAV36/DV7 and TRDJ3, is EDKVVQSPLSLVVHEGDTVTLNCSYEVTNFRSLLWYKQEKKAPTFLFMLTSSGIEKKSGRLSSILDKKELSSILNITATQTGDSAIYLCAVEVLGMPLRSWDTRQMFFGTGIKLFVEP.

Concerning this clone itself: The protein in TCRdb stems from a much larger clone and differs at residue 9 from this DNA's translation, likely a read error; here the protein is translated from the DNA. The V call is TRDV1, the J call TRDJ1; 7 positions agree with TRDD2. Matching the DNA to germline supplied the J gene, which TCRdb does not give. V lost 4 bases to trimming and J lost 0 bases; unmatched junction nucleotides: 23. In germline, CDR1 is TSWWSYY, CDR2 QGS. The length of the CDR3 is 21 residues. DNA for the CDR3: TGTGCTCTTGGGGTTCAAGGGTGGTTCCTACTTCGTACTTCGTACACCGATAAACTCATCTTT. Residues: CALGVQGWFLLRTSYTDKLIF.

This clone has more than one count but fewer than ten. It is likely a read error: a sequence one base away is far more abundant. Different DNA sequences within this sample yield the same CDR3. The rearrangement links TRDV1 to TRDJ1; 10 nucleotides line up with TRDD3. The J gene, absent from TCRdb, was called here by matching the DNA to germline. There are 21 residues in the CDR3. Germline CDR1 reads TSWWSYY; CDR2 reads QGS. CDR3 loop: CALGATGAPTIVRGIRGKLIF. The CDR3 coding sequence is TGCGCTCTTGGGGCCACTGGTGCTCCTACTATCGTGAGGGGGATACGCGGTAAACTCATCTTT.